This T cell receptor beta chain was sequenced during a study of blood T cell repertoires in COVID-19. Study overall: The United States, Italy and Spain provided the acute and convalescent COVID-19 samples. PBMCs, B-cell-depleted T cells, or T cells provided the cDNA or gDNA that made up the material.

Clones were read by immunoSEQ multiplex PCR, and TCRdb kept only the in-frame ones, dropping some. This sample has 220,000 or so clones, with 82% found just once. The clonotype originates from a woman of 80 years or more with acute or convalescent COVID-19. Input material: peripheral blood.

In nucleotides, the CDR3 is TGTGCCAGCAGGGACAGGAACTCTGGGGCCAACGTCCTGACTTTC. The encoded protein is CASRDRNSGANVLTF. This chain joins TRBV7-2 and TRBJ2-6; 7 bases align to TRBD1. The CDR3 is made up of 15 amino acids. CDR1 is SGHTA, CDR2 FQGNSA, per germline. V dropped 6 bases and J dropped 0; count of bases not matched to a gene: 2.